Listed below are T cell receptor beta chains from one sample, sequenced in a study of T cells after yellow fever vaccination. TCRdb re-analysed the 5' RACE reads in MiXCR, keeping a single row per CDR3 protein. In the table there are some 390,000 distinct CDR3 sequences, 18% of which are singletons. The specimen comprised PBMCs, sampled before the yellow fever booster vaccination. The receptors originated from a man aged 18 to 29 who received the YFV17D yellow fever vaccine. CDR3s include the opening cysteine and the closing phenylalanine or tryptophan. A D gene is named only where the DNA matches it firmly. Size is omitted from some rows. Given values are once, few, many or a class for expanded clones.

J gene | clone size | V gene | D gene | CDR3 DNA | CDR3 protein
TRBJ2-5 | few | TRBV19 | NA | TGTGCCAGTAGTAAGGCGGACCAAGAGACCCAGTACTTC | CASSKADQETQYF
TRBJ1-4 | once | TRBV5-1 | TRBD1 | TGCGCCAGCAGCCCGGACAGGGGAGTGGGCGAAAAACTGTTTTTT | CASSPDRGVGEKLFF
TRBJ2-5 | few | TRBV4-1 | TRBD2 | TGCGCCAGCAGCCAAGGAAGGTCTAGCGGGGAGACCCAGTACTTC | CASSQGRSSGETQYF
TRBJ2-3 | NA | TRBV9 | TRBD2 | TGTGCCAGCAGCGTATTGGCTAGCGGTTTCCTGGCGGATACGCAGTATTTT | CASSVLASGFLADTQYF
TRBJ1-5 | few | TRBV18 | NA | TGTGCCAGCTCACCACTCGAAAATCAGCCCCAGCATTTT | CASSPLENQPQHF
TRBJ2-7 | few | TRBV20-1 | TRBD2 | TGCAGTGCTAGAGCGTCGGCTAGCGGGAACTACGAGCAGTACTTC | CSARASASGNYEQYF
TRBJ2-3 | NA | TRBV4-1 | NA | TGCGCCAGCAGCGTGGCAGTGAGCACAGATACGCAGTATTTT | CASSVAVSTDTQYF
TRBJ2-2 | few | TRBV5-6 | NA | TGTGCCAGCAGCTTGGAAGGGTCCACCGGGGAGCTGTTTTTT | CASSLEGSTGELFF
TRBJ1-1 | many | TRBV12-3/TRBV12-4 | NA | TGTGCCAGTGCTTCCGGGACGTGGTTTCAACAAAGCACTGAAGCTTTCTTT | CASASGTWFQQSTEAFF
TRBJ2-5 | NA | TRBV6-5 | NA | TGTGCCAGCAGTTACCTCGGAGGCAGACAGACCCAGTACTTC | CASSYLGGRQTQYF
TRBJ1-1 | NA | TRBV5-1 | TRBD1 | TGCGCCAGCAGCTTACAGGGGAGGGGGACGAACACTGAAGCTTTCTTT | CASSLQGRGTNTEAFF
TRBJ1-1 | NA | TRBV29-1 | NA | TGCAGCGTTGGGGCGGTTGAAGCTTTCTTT | CSVGAVEAFF
TRBJ2-2 | few | TRBV4-3 | TRBD1 | TGCGCCAGCAGCCAAGTCTCAGGGGGCCGGAACACCGGGGAGCTGTTTTTT | CASSQVSGGRNTGELFF
TRBJ1-6 | NA | TRBV6-2/TRBV6-3 | TRBD1 | TGTGCCAGCAGTTCCAACAGGGGACCTTCACCCCTCCACTTT | CASSSNRGPSPLHF
TRBJ1-1 | NA | TRBV6-1 | NA | TGTGCCAGCAGTGACGGACTAGCTTTCTTT | CASSDGLAFF
TRBJ2-7 | NA | TRBV27 | NA | TGTGCCAGCAGTTTACGGGCCACCGGGGACGAGCAGTACTTC | CASSLRATGDEQYF
TRBJ1-2 | few | TRBV6-2/TRBV6-3 | TRBD1 | TGTGCCAGCAGTTACGAGGACAGGGTGAGCTATGGCTACACCTTC | CASSYEDRVSYGYTF
TRBJ2-5 | few | TRBV5-1 | TRBD1 | TGCGCCAGCAACTCCGGGACAGGGTTCGAGACCCAGTACTTC | CASNSGTGFETQYF
TRBJ1-2 | few | TRBV10-3 | TRBD1 | TGTGCCACAAGGGCCTCCGAACAGGGGGCGCGCTATGGCTACACCTTC | CATRASEQGARYGYTF
TRBJ1-3 | NA | TRBV28 | NA | TGTGCCAGCACTCCAGGGCCTCAAGTTGGAAACACCATATATTTT | CASTPGPQVGNTIYF
TRBJ1-2 | NA | TRBV9 | NA | TGTGCCAGCCAACAGATGAACTATGGCTACACCTTC | CASQQMNYGYTF
TRBJ1-2 | NA | TRBV7-2 | NA | TGTGCCAGCAGCTTAGTTCTGGGAAACTATGGCTACACCTTC | CASSLVLGNYGYTF
TRBJ1-4 | NA | TRBV7-9 | NA | TGTGCCAGCAGCTTAACGGGGGACTCGTTAAATGAAAAACTGTTTTTT | CASSLTGDSLNEKLFF
TRBJ2-6 | NA | TRBV5-6 | TRBD1 | TGTGCCAGCAGCCTACTGACAGGGTCTGGGGCCAACGTCCTGACTTTC | CASSLLTGSGANVLTF
TRBJ1-1 | few | TRBV27 | NA | TGTGCCAGCAGTCGACGCGTGGGGGGGGCTGAAGCTTTCTTT | CASSRRVGGAEAFF
TRBJ2-5 | NA | TRBV5-1 | NA | TGCGCCAGCAGCTTCCAACTGGGGGACCAAGAGACCCAGTACTTC | CASSFQLGDQETQYF
TRBJ2-1 | few | TRBV4-1 | TRBD2 | TGCGCCAGCAGCCAAGGAGGACTAGCGGGGGACAATGAGCAGTTCTTC | CASSQGGLAGDNEQFF
TRBJ2-3 | NA | TRBV10-3 | TRBD2 | TGTGCCATCAGTGAGTCGTGGATTTTAGCGGGGGATACAGATACGCAGTATTTT | CAISESWILAGDTDTQYF
TRBJ1-1 | NA | TRBV7-9 | NA | TGTGCCAGCAGCTTACTGGGAACCCGGACTGAAGCTTTCTTT | CASSLLGTRTEAFF
TRBJ2-5 | NA | TRBV4-1 | TRBD1 | TGCGCCAGCAGCCTATGGGACAGGACACAAGAGACCCAGTACTTC | CASSLWDRTQETQYF
TRBJ2-3 | few | TRBV29-1 | NA | TGCAGCGCCAAGAGCGCTAGCACAGATACGCAGTATTTT | CSAKSASTDTQYF
TRBJ1-5 | many | TRBV4-1 | NA | TGCGCCAGCAGCCACCGACAGGTTAGCAATCAGCCCCAGCATTTT | CASSHRQVSNQPQHF
TRBJ2-2 | NA | TRBV6-6 | TRBD2 | TGTGCCAGCAGCTTGTATAGCGGGGACACCGGGGAGCTGTTTTTT | CASSLYSGDTGELFF
TRBJ2-1 | NA | TRBV6-1 | TRBD1 | TGTGCCAGCAGTGTATTAGGACAGGGGAAGGGGCAGTTCTTC | CASSVLGQGKGQFF
TRBJ1-1 | NA | TRBV19 | NA | TGTGCCAGTACAAACGGGGCTTTCTTT | CASTNGAFF
TRBJ1-2 | NA | TRBV19 | TRBD1 | TGTGCCAGTAGAGCCCCGGGACAGAACTATGGCTACACCTTC | CASRAPGQNYGYTF
TRBJ2-5 | NA | TRBV6-5 | TRBD2 | TGTGCCAGCAGGGGACTAGCGGCTCTGGGGTCCCAGTACTTC | CASRGLAALGSQYF